A selection of T cell receptor beta chains follows, all from one sample in a study of blood T cell repertoires in COVID-19. Profiling relied on immunoSEQ multiplex PCR, and the TCRdb table lists in-frame clones only, not all of them. The table has 150,000 to 200,000 clones, 83% seen once. The sample was PBMCs or T cells enriched from blood (not recorded which). The source of these receptors is a woman aged 45 to 65 who had recovered from COVID-19. The CDR3 runs from the conserved cysteine through the conserved F or W. Fields, in order: D gene, CDR3 length, V gene, J gene, clone size, CDR3 DNA, CDR3 protein. D genes are given only for firm matches. Size values are once, few and many counts, or a class for expanded clones, and some rows have none.

-	14	TRBV5-1	TRBJ1-4	-	TGCGCCAGCAGCGCGGACAGTATGGATGAAAAACTGTTTTTT	CASSADSMDEKLFF
TRBD1	13	TRBV28	TRBJ2-5	-	TGTGCCAGCAGGGACAGGTTTTTCCAGACCCAGTACTTC	CASRDRFFQTQYF
TRBD2	17	TRBV4-3	TRBJ2-2	-	TGCGCCAGCAGCCAAGGACTAGCGGGAGGGAACACCGGGGAGCTGTTTTTT	CASSQGLAGGNTGELFF
TRBD2	17	TRBV28	TRBJ2-3	-	TGTGCCAGCAGTTTTGCTAGCGGGGGCCTCCTCACAGATACGCAGTATTTT	CASSFASGGLLTDTQYF
-	13	TRBV5-1	TRBJ1-1	-	TGCGCCAGCAGCTTGACAGGGCCACCTGAAGCTTTCTTT	CASSLTGPPEAFF
TRBD1	16	TRBV7-2	TRBJ2-2	-	TGTGCCAGCAGCTTAGCAGGGGGCTCGAACACCGGGGAGCTGTTTTTT	CASSLAGGSNTGELFF
-	15	TRBV9	TRBJ1-4	-	TGTGCCAGCAGCACCCGAACGGCAACTAATGAAAAACTGTTTTTT	CASSTRTATNEKLFF
TRBD1	13	TRBV4-1	TRBJ1-4	-	TGCGCCAGCAGCCGACAGGGAGGTGAAAAACTGTTTTTT	CASSRQGGEKLFF
-	13	TRBV11-2	TRBJ1-5	-	TGTGCCAGCAGCTTAGATCCTCGGCAGCCCCAGCATTTT	CASSLDPRQPQHF
TRBD1	14	TRBV5-4	TRBJ1-2	-	TGTGCCAGCAGCTCCCGACAGGGCCACTATGGCTACACCTTC	CASSSRQGHYGYTF
-	13	TRBV27	TRBJ1-2	-	TGTGCCAGCAGTTGGGGGGAGGGTGGTCGCTACACCTTC	CASSWGEGGRYTF
-	13	TRBV3-1/TRBV3-2	TRBJ1-5	-	TGTGCCAGCAGCCCCGGTCTCCGGCAGCCCCAGCATTTT	CASSPGLRQPQHF
-	12	TRBV29-1	TRBJ1-2	-	TGCAGCGTTGTTCCCGTTAACTATGGCTACACCTTC	CSVVPVNYGYTF
-	15	TRBV6-5	TRBJ1-1	-	TGTGCCAGCAGTTATGGGTCCGGGGGGTACACTGAAGCTTTCTTT	CASSYGSGGYTEAFF
TRBD1	15	TRBV6-5	TRBJ1-3	-	TGTGCCAGCAGTTTTAGCCGGGACAGGGGAAACACCATATATTTT	CASSFSRDRGNTIYF
-	14	TRBV9	TRBJ1-5	-	TGTGCCAGCAGCGCGGGGGGTAGCAATCAGCCCCAGCATTTT	CASSAGGSNQPQHF
-	12	TRBV28	TRBJ1-2	-	TGTGCCAGCAGCCGACAGATCTATGGCTACACCTTC	CASSRQIYGYTF
-	14	TRBV7-2	TRBJ1-4	-	TGTGCCAGCAGCTTAGTCAGGGGAAATGAAAAACTGTTTTTT	CASSLVRGNEKLFF
-	16	TRBV16	TRBJ1-1	-	TGTGCCAGCAGCCCGTTTGGGGGCGCCGGGAACACTGAAGCTTTCTTT	CASSPFGGAGNTEAFF
TRBD2	16	TRBV9	TRBJ2-1	-	TGTGCCAGCAGCATATCTAGCGGGGGTGCCTACAATGAGCAGTTCTTC	CASSISSGGAYNEQFF
-	14	TRBV10-2	TRBJ2-2	few	TGCGCCAGCAGTGAGGGGGATCGGGGCGGGGAGCTGTTTTTT	CASSEGDRGGELFF
TRBD2	16	TRBV7-8	TRBJ2-2	-	TGTGCCAGCAGCTTCACTAGCGGGAGAGGCCTCGGGGAGCTGTTTTTT	CASSFTSGRGLGELFF
-	13	TRBV7-3	TRBJ2-5	-	TGTGCCAGCAGCTTAACACCCGCGGAGACCCAGTACTTC	CASSLTPAETQYF
-	13	TRBV29-1	TRBJ1-3	-	TGCAGCGTTGAGAGGGACTTTAGAAACACCATATATTTT	CSVERDFRNTIYF
TRBD2	15	TRBV4-3	TRBJ2-1	-	TGCGCCAGCAGCCCCAGCGGGGCCGGCAACAATGAGCAGTTCTTC	CASSPSGAGNNEQFF
-	12	TRBV29-1	TRBJ1-2	-	TGCAGCGTGATGACAGGCAACTATGGCTACACCTTC	CSVMTGNYGYTF
-	15	TRBV30	TRBJ2-5	-	TGTGCCTGGAGTGTACACGGGTCGACGCAAGAGACCCAGTACTTC	CAWSVHGSTQETQYF
-	13	TRBV29-1	TRBJ1-5	-	TGCAGCGCCCGATCGGGGGGAGGTCAGCCCCAGCATTTT	CSARSGGGQPQHF
-	12	TRBV12-3/TRBV12-4	TRBJ1-3	-	TGTGCCAGCAGTTTAAGCCTAGACACCATATATTTT	CASSLSLDTIYF
-	14	TRBV7-2	TRBJ1-4	-	TGTGCCAGCAGCTTAGTAGTCCAGCAGGGGAAACTGTTTTTT	CASSLVVQQGKLFF
-	15	TRBV5-1	TRBJ1-3	-	TGCGCCAGCAGCTTTTCTCCGGAGTGGGGAAACACCATATATTTT	CASSFSPEWGNTIYF
-	12	TRBV12-3/TRBV12-4	TRBJ1-2	-	TGTGCCAGCAGTACGGGCCCAGGAGGCCACACCTTC	CASSTGPGGHTF
-	15	TRBV11-3	TRBJ1-1	-	TGTGCCAGCAGCCGCATTGGGCGGGGGAGCACTGAAGCTTTCTTT	CASSRIGRGSTEAFF
-	15	TRBV6-2/TRBV6-3	TRBJ1-1	-	TGTGCCAGCAGTTACTCGACAGTAATGAACACTGAAGCTTTCTTT	CASSYSTVMNTEAFF
TRBD2	14	TRBV5-1	TRBJ2-1	-	TGCGCCAGCAGCCCGGTGCGGGAGGACAATGAGCAGTTCTTC	CASSPVREDNEQFF
-	12	TRBV5-1	TRBJ2-1	many	TGCGCCAGCAGCTTGGATCAGGGTGTGTGGTTCTTC	CASSLDQGVWFF
TRBD1	16	TRBV19	TRBJ2-1	-	TGTGCCAGTAGTATTGAAGGGGACAGGGATGACAATGAGCAGTTCTTC	CASSIEGDRDDNEQFF
TRBD2	17	TRBV15	TRBJ2-2	-	TGTGCCACCAGCAGAGGGGGAGGGAGTACTAACACCGGGGAGCTGTTTTTT	CATSRGGGSTNTGELFF
-	14	TRBV4-1	TRBJ1-1	many	TGCGCCAGCAGCCAAGAGGGGGGGAACACTGAAGCTTTCTTT	CASSQEGGNTEAFF
TRBD1	15	TRBV27	TRBJ1-2	-	TGTGCCAGCAGTTTAATGGGACAGGGGGCGCGAAGCTACACCTTC	CASSLMGQGARSYTF
-	15	TRBV20-1	TRBJ1-3	-	TGCAGTGCTAGTGACCGCCTGAGCTCTGGAAACACCATATATTTT	CSASDRLSSGNTIYF
-	12	TRBV2	TRBJ2-1	-	TGTGCCAGCAGTGAAGCCGACTTAAAGCAGTTCTTC	CASSEADLKQFF
TRBD1	16	TRBV6-4	TRBJ2-2	-	TGTGCCAGCAGTGATTACCAGGGGGCTAAAACCGGGGAGCTGTTTTTT	CASSDYQGAKTGELFF
-	10	TRBV30	TRBJ2-3	-	TGTGCCTGGAGTCTTGATACGCAGTATTTT	CAWSLDTQYF
-	14	TRBV27	TRBJ1-1	-	TGTGCCAGCCGGGCCTTGGACTTGAACACTGAAGCTTTCTTT	CASRALDLNTEAFF
TRBD1	14	TRBV5-1	TRBJ1-5	-	TGCGCCAGCAGCCCCGGGACAGGCAATCAGCCCCAGCATTTT	CASSPGTGNQPQHF
TRBD1	15	TRBV7-2	TRBJ1-1	-	TGTGCCAGCAGCTTAGATCGGACAGGGAACACTGAAGCTTTCTTT	CASSLDRTGNTEAFF
TRBD1	16	TRBV9	TRBJ1-3	-	TGTGCCAGCACCCCAGGGACAGGGGGTCTGGGAAACACCATATATTTT	CASTPGTGGLGNTIYF